This T cell receptor beta chain derives from a study of shared clonotypes between healthy human individuals. This CDR3 contains 15 residues. Germline loops: CDR1 SGHKS, CDR2 YYEKEE (reference sequence). Sequenced by immunoSEQ multiplex PCR; TCRdb stores in-frame clones only, minus some. The profile covers some 470,000 clones, with about three quarters appearing a single time and approximately 12% taken by the ten largest. This clone was picked up a small number of times. The junction and the germline gene differ at one end; a read error may be behind it. The chain is built from TRBV5-5 and TRBJ2-7; no clear D. The source material was PBMCs. This clonotype was obtained from a woman aged 40 to 50 in good health. Some clones in this sample may be carry-over from other donors' samples. The CDR3 DNA reads TGCGCCAGCAGCTTGGTGGCGGCGGCCTCCTACGAGCAGTACTTC. It specifies CASSLVAAASYEQYF.